This TCR beta chain came from a study of early T cells in non-severe SARS-CoV-2 infection. Study-level results: The VDJdb matching leaned toward anti-spike CD8 responses and overlooked private and CD4 specificities.

V lost 7 bases, J lost 5 bases, and 20 bases lay in between. This CDR3 has 14 amino acids. Germline V CDR1 and CDR2: SQVTM, ANQGSEA. There are many counts of this clonotype. Its antigen is currently unknown. Each cDNA molecule carried a unique molecular identifier. MiXCR, run by TCRdb on the 5' RACE reads, gives a single entry per CDR3 protein. The sample lists 70,000 to 75,000 distinct CDR3 sequences, roughly an eighth occurring once. The V call is TRBV29-1, the J call TRBJ1-1; no clear D gene. The material sequenced was whole blood. This receptor was taken from an adult who was a healthcare worker with PCR-confirmed SARS-CoV-2 infection or an uninfected control (not recorded which). CDR3 residues: CSAIDVNLWTEAFF. The CDR3 nucleotides are TGCAGCGCCATTGACGTGAATCTATGGACTGAAGCTTTCTTT.